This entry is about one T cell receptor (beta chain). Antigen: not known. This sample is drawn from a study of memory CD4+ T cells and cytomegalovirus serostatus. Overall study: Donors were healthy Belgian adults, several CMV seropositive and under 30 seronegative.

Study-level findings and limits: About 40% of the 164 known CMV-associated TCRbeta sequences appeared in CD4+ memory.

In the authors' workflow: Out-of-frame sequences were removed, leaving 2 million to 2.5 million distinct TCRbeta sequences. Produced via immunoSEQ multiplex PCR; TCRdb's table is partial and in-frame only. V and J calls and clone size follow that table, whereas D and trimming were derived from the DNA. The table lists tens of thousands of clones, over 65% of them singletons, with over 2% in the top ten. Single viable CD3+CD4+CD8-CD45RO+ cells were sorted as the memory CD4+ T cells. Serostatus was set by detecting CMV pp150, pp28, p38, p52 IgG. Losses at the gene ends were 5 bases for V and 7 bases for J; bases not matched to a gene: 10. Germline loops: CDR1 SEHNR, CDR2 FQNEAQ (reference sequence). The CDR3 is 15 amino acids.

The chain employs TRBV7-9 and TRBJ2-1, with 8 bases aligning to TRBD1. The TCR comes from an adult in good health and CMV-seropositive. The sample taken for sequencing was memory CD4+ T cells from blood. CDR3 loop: CASSAGQGGVNEQFF. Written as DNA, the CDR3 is TGTGCCAGCAGCGCCGGACAGGGAGGAGTGAATGAGCAGTTCTTC.